One sample yielded the 20 T cell receptor beta chains listed below, sequenced in a study of blood T cell repertoires in COVID-19. Sequenced by immunoSEQ multiplex PCR; TCRdb stores in-frame clones only, minus some. The sample lists almost 400,000 clones, about 89% seen once, with about 2.5% in the top ten. The sample comprised peripheral blood. These receptor sequences come from an older woman with COVID-19, enrolled during active disease.

V is TRBV19 and J is TRBJ1-1; D may be TRBD1 (6 bases). The CDR3 contains 14 residues. Trimming took off 4 bases at V and 1 base at J, with 10 bases between the two ends. CDR1 and CDR2 (germline): LNHDA, SQIVND (reference sequence). In nucleotides, the CDR3 is TGTGCCAGTAGTAAACACAGGGAGAACACTGAAGCTTTCTTT. Translating it yields CASSKHRENTEAFF.

V usage is TRBV3-1 (or the pseudogene TRBV3-2) and J usage is TRBJ1-3, with D possibly matching TRBD1 (5 bases). CDR1 LGHDT and CDR2 YNNKEL come from the germline V gene (reference sequence). V was clipped by 1 base and J by 6 bases, with 10 bases between them. The CDR3 consists of 14 residues. CDR3 sequence reads: CASSQGGGINTIYF. The CDR3 DNA is TGTGCCAGCAGCCAAGGCGGGGGTATAAACACCATATATTTT.

The chain has TRBV10-3 and TRBJ2-5, with D unresolved. V dropped 4 bases and J dropped 5 bases, with 11 bases sitting between them. The CDR3 loop spans 13 amino acids. CDR1 and CDR2 from the germline V gene are ENHRY and SYGVKD. The CDR3 nucleotides are TGTGCCATCAGTGGAACGACTGGGGAGACCCAGTACTTC. Translated: CAISGTTGETQYF.

The rearrangement joins TRBV10-3 to TRBJ1-2; 12 bases line up with TRBD1. Per germline, CDR1 ENHRY and CDR2 SYGVKD. The junction had 18 bases not matched to a gene; V was cut back by 6 bases and J by 4 bases. The length of the CDR3 is 19 residues. DNA of the CDR3: TGTGCCATCAGGGACTCCGGGACAGGGGGCGGGGGAGGTCCCTATGGCTACACCTTC. Amino acid sequence: CAIRDSGTGGGGGPYGYTF.

The V and J genes are TRBV9 and TRBJ2-7; the match to TRBD1 covers 9 bases. In germline, CDR1 is SGDLS, CDR2 YYNGEE. The CDR3 is made up of 14 amino acids. V shed 4 bases, J shed 4 bases, and the junction held 6 bases outside the gene matches. The CDR3 bases are TGTGCCAGCAGCCCCGGGACAGGGAGTTACGAGCAGTACTTC. Translated, it gives CASSPGTGSYEQYF.

The CDR3 region has the DNA TGTGCCAGCAGTAATACCGGACAGGGTCCCACCTTC. Protein sequence: CASSNTGQGPTF. This chain joins TRBV12-3 or TRBV12-4 and TRBJ1-2, with 8 bases lining up with TRBD1. After removal of 5 bases from V and 13 bases from J, the junction contained 9 bases not matched to a gene. The CDR3 spans 12 residues.

The rearrangement uses TRBV6-5 and TRBJ1-3; no clear D gene. Trimming stripped 4 bases from V and 3 bases from J, with 7 bases between. The CDR3 extends over 13 amino acids. CDR1 MNHEY and CDR2 SVGAGI come from the germline V gene. As DNA, the CDR3 is TGTGCCAGCAGTTTGGCGGGTGGAAACACCATATATTTT. It translates to CASSLAGGNTIYF.

The V gene is TRBV9, the J gene TRBJ1-6, with 8 bases fitting TRBD1. There are 15 residues in the CDR3. V dropped 4 bases and J dropped 10; count of bases not matched to a gene: 10. Germline V gives CDR1 SGDLS, CDR2 YYNGEE. As DNA, the CDR3 is TGTGCCAGCAGCATTACCGGGACAGGTAAATCACCCCTCCACTTT. Amino acids: CASSITGTGKSPLHF.

The chain couples TRBV28 to TRBJ1-3, with D possibly TRBD1 on 6 matching bases. The CDR3 sequence is 16 residues long. Trimming removed 2 bases from V and 0 bases from J, with 11 bases in between. CDR1 and CDR2 (germline): MDHEN, SYDVKM. CDR3 coding DNA: TGTGCCAGCAGTTTAACAGGGCCCCGCTCTGGAAACACCATATATTTT. Protein product: CASSLTGPRSGNTIYF.

This clone was recorded once. This sequence joins TRBV6-1 and TRBJ2-3; 8 nucleotides match TRBD1. The CDR3 has 13 amino acids. V gave up 2 bases and J gave up 10 bases; unmatched junction bases: 5. Germline CDR1 reads MNHNS; CDR2 reads SASEGT. The CDR3 DNA follows: TGTGCCAGCAGTGAACAGGGGGCGATAGCGCAGTATTTT. Translating gives CASSEQGAIAQYF.

This chain joins TRBV6-5 and TRBJ1-1, with D perhaps TRBD1 (5 bases). CDR3 length equals 16 residues. CDR1 MNHEY and CDR2 SVGAGI come from the germline V gene. With 0 bases removed from V and 1 base from J, the gap between germline ends came to 12 bases. CDR3 sequence reads: CASSYSLGAKNTEAFF. Written as DNA, the CDR3 is TGTGCCAGCAGTTACTCTTTAGGGGCGAAGAACACTGAAGCTTTCTTT.

This chain uses TRBV6-5 with TRBJ2-7; D unresolved. V lost 2 bases to trimming and J lost 2 bases, with 7 bases between them. This CDR3 region has 13 residues. The germline V gene has CDR1 MNHEY and CDR2 SVGAGI. The CDR3 coding sequence is TGTGCCAGCAGTTACCTAATTACCTACGAGCAGTACTTC. The encoded protein is CASSYLITYEQYF.

The rearrangement joins TRBV25-1 to TRBJ2-5; 8 positions agree with TRBD1. CDR3 length: 15 residues. Trimming took 2 bases from V and 0 from J; bases not matched to a gene: 2. Germline values: CDR1 MGHDK, CDR2 SYGVNS. The DNA for the CDR3 is TGTGCCAGCAGTGAAATACAGGGGGACCAAGAGACCCAGTACTTC. Its protein is CASSEIQGDQETQYF.

The chain couples TRBV9 to TRBJ1-1; 7 nucleotides align to TRBD1. The J segment lost 1 base and the V segment lost 4 bases, leaving 10 bases of the junction unmatched. The germline CDR1 and CDR2 sequences are SGDLS and YYNGEE. The CDR3 length is 16 residues. The CDR3 DNA reads as TGTGCCAGCAGCCCCAGATCCCGACAGGGGAACACTGAAGCTTTCTTT. Translation: CASSPRSRQGNTEAFF.

V gene TRBV7-7 combines with J gene TRBJ2-6; 7 bases line up with TRBD2. The germline V gene encodes CDR1 SSHAT and CDR2 FNYEAQ (reference sequence). The CDR3 sequence is 15 residues long. V was pared by 5 bases and J by 0 bases, with 1 base of the junction left unmatched. CDR3 sequence: CASSPGGSGANVLTF. Written as DNA, the CDR3 is TGTGCCAGCAGCCCGGGGGGCTCTGGGGCCAACGTCCTGACTTTC.

V and J are TRBV27 and TRBJ2-7; TRBD2 is a possible D gene (6 bases). V gave up 6 bases and J gave up 5 bases, with 14 bases separating them. This CDR3 region has 13 residues. Germline CDR1 and CDR2: MNHEY and SMNVEV (reference sequence). Written as DNA, the CDR3 is TGTGCCAGCAGGGGGGGATGGAGCCACGAGCAGTACTTC. Residues: CASRGGWSHEQYF.

The chain combines TRBV5-1 with TRBJ2-5, with 7 positions matching TRBD2. Germline lookup yields CDR1 SGHRS and CDR2 YFSETQ. The CDR3 has 15 amino acids. Unmatched junction bases numbered 4, after V lost 0 bases and J lost 2 bases. The CDR3 reads CASSLGLAAQETQYF. The CDR3 DNA is TGCGCCAGCAGCTTGGGCCTAGCGGCTCAAGAGACCCAGTACTTC.

Note on this clone: Other DNA sequences in the sample encode the same CDR3. The chain links TRBV5-1 to TRBJ2-7; weak D call: TRBD2 (5 bases). Germline V gene lookup returns CDR1 SGHRS and CDR2 YFSETQ. The V end lost 0 bases, the J end lost 2 bases, and 6 bases lay between the germline ends. The CDR3 runs to 13 residues. The chain's CDR3 is CASSLGGPYEQYF. CDR3 DNA: TGCGCCAGCAGCTTGGGAGGGCCCTACGAGCAGTACTTC.

The chain links TRBV6-5 to TRBJ1-2; 8 nucleotides align to TRBD1. The CDR3 has 14 amino acids. Looked up from germline, CDR1 is MNHEY and CDR2 is SVGAGI. Trimming took 4 bases from V and 8 from J; bases not matched to a gene: 9. For the CDR3, the DNA is TGTGCCAGCAGTTCCCCCCAGGGGGCATGGGGCTACACCTTC. Translating it yields CASSSPQGAWGYTF.

The genes are TRBV18 and TRBJ2-5; D is unresolved. V was pared by 3 bases and J by 2 bases, with 10 bases between. Germline CDR1 and CDR2: KGHSH and LQKENI. The CDR3 consists of 14 residues. Here the CDR3 DNA reads TGTGCCAGCTCACCTCTTCCAGGTCAAGAGACCCAGTACTTC. It is translated as CASSPLPGQETQYF. The full variable domain, its missing parts supplied by reference TRBV18 and TRBJ2-5, is NAGVMQNPRHLVRRRGQEARLRCSPMKGHSHVYWYRQLPEEGLKFMVYLQKENIIDESGMPKERFSAEFPKEGPSILRIQQVVRGDSAAYFCASSPLPGQETQYFGPGTRLLVL.